The present T cell receptor beta chain was sequenced within a study of T cell responses to AZD1222 COVID-19 vaccine. CDR3 length: 17 amino acids. Study-level findings and limits: Spike was spanned by vaccine-associated CD4 TCRs, with dominance at 160-218 and 743-854. Just six AZD1222 recipients were seropositive at baseline. Mostly white British, mostly female donors; authors suggested clonal diversity may be underestimated.

Points on this clone: Its antigen remains unknown.

TCRdb keeps only in-frame clones here, not all; method: immunoSEQ multiplex PCR. This repertoire shows around 150,000 clones, less than 95% found once; its top ten account for less than 6.5%. Pooling was applied to second doses at about 4 or about 12 weeks. The chain links TRBV21-1 to TRBJ1-5; no DNA check was done on the table's D call, TRBD1. TRBV21-1 is a recognized pseudogene. This clonotype originated in an adult who received the AZD1222 COVID-19 vaccine. Material: peripheral blood, obtained 28 days after the second AZD1222 dose. For the CDR3, the DNA is TGTGCCAGCAGCAAAGGCAGCTTGAGACAGGGGTATCAGCCCCAGCATTTT. Amino acid sequence: CASSKGSLRQGYQPQHF.